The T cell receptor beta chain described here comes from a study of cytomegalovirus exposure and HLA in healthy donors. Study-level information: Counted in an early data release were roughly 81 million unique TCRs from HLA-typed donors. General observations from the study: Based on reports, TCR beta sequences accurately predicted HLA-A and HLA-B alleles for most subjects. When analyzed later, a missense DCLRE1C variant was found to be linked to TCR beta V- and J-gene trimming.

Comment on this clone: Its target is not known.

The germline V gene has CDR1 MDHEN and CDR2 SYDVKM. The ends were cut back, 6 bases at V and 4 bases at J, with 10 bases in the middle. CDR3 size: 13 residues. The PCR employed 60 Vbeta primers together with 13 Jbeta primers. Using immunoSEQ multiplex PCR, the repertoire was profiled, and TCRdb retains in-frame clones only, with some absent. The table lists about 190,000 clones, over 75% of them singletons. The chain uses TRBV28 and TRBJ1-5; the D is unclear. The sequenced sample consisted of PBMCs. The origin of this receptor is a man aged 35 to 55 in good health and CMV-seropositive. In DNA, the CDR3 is TGTGCCAGCAGCGAACTAGAAAATCAGCCCCAGCATTTT. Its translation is CASSELENQPQHF.